This T cell receptor beta chain was sequenced in a study of blood T cells in healthy people across ages. Notes on the study in general: Older age went with lower TCR beta diversity per million T cells, in a roughly linear way. Observed TCR beta diversity showed a strong correlation with the percentage of naive T cells as measured by flow cytometry. Unknown donor CMV status possibly confounded expanded clonotype changes.

PCR was performed a second time for about 7 to 12 cycles using a sample-barcoded 5' primer and a J-beta primer mix. TCRdb recomputed calls from the 5' RACE reads with MiXCR, one row per CDR3 protein. The table records 450,000 to 700,000 distinct CDR3 sequences, roughly a quarter of them present only once. This clonotype was detected only a few times. No antigen is known for it. This CDR3 is built from 15 residues. The germline CDR1 and CDR2 sequences are SGDLS and YYNGEE. V lost 3 bases, J lost 4 bases, and 14 bases lay in between. Sequenced material: blood. The source of this sequence is a woman aged 70-85 years in good health. The chain couples TRBV9 to TRBJ1-3, with D perhaps matching TRBD1 (5 bases). CDR3 protein: CASSEGLWTGNTIYF. DNA of the CDR3: TGTGCCAGCAGCGAGGGGTTGTGGACGGGAAACACCATATATTTT.